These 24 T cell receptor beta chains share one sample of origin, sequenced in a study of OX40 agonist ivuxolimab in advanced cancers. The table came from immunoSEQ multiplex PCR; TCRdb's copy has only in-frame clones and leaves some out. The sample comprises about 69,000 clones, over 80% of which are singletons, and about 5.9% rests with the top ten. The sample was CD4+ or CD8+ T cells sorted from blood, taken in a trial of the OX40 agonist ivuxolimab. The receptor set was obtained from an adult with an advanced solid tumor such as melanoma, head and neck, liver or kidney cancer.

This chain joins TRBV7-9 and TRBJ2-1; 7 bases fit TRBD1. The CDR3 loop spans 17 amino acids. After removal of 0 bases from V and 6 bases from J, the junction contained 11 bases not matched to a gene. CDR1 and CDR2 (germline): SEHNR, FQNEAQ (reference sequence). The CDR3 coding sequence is TGTGCCAGCAGCTTAGCAATGTGGGTCAGGGACAGCAATGAGCAGTTCTTC. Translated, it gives CASSLAMWVRDSNEQFF.

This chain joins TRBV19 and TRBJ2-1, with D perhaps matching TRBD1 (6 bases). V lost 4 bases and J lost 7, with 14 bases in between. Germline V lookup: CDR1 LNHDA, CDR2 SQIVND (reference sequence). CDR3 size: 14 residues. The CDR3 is CASSRTGIVNEQFF. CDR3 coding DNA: TGTGCCAGTAGTAGAACAGGGATCGTGAATGAGCAGTTCTTC.

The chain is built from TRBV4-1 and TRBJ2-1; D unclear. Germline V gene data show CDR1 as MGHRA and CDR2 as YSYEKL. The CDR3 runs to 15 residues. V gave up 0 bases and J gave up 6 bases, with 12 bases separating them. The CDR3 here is CASSQEETYFNEQFF. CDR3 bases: TGCGCCAGCAGCCAAGAGGAGACGTACTTCAATGAGCAGTTCTTC.

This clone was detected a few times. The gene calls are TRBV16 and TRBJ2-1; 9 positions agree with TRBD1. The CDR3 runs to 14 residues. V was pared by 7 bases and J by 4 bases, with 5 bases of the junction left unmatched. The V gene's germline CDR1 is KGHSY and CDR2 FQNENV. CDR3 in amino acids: CASTDRGTYNEQFF. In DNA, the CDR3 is TGTGCCAGCACGGACAGGGGCACATACAATGAGCAGTTCTTC.

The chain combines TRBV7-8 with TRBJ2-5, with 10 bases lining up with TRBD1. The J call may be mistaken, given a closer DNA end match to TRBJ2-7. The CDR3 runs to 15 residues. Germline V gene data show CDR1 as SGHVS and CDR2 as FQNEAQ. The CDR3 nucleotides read TGTGCCAGCAGCCTTGGGACAGGGGATGGCTACGAGCAGTACTTC. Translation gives CASSLGTGDGYEQYF.

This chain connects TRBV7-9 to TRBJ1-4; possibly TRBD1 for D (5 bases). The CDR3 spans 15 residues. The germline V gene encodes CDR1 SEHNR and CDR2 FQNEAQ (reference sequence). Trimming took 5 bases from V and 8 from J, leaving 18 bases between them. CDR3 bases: TGTGCCAGCAGCCCAGGGCCGATTAATAGAGAAAAACTGTTTTTT. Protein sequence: CASSPGPINREKLFF.

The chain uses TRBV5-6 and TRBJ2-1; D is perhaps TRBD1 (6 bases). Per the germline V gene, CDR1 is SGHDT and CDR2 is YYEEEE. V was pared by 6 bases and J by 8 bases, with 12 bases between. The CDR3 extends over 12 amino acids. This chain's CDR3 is CASKVGAYEQFF. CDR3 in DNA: TGTGCCAGCAAGGTGGGGGCTTATGAGCAGTTCTTC.

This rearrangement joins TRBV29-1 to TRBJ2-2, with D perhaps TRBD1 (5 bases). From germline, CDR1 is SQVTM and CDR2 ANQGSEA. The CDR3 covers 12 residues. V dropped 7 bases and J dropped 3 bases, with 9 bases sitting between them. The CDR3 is CSATGYTGELFF. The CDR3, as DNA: TGCAGCGCCACAGGATACACCGGGGAGCTGTTTTTT.

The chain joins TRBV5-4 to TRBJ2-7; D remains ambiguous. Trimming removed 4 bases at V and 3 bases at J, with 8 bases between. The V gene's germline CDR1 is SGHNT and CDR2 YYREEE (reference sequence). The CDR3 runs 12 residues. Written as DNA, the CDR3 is TGTGCCAGCAGCCTGGGGTACTACGAGCAGTACTTC. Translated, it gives CASSLGYYEQYF.

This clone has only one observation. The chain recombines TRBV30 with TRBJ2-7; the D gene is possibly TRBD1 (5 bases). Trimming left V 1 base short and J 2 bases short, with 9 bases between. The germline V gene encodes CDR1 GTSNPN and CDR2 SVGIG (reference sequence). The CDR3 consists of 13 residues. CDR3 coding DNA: TGTGCCTGGAGTGAACAGGACACCTACGAGCAGTACTTC. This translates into CAWSEQDTYEQYF.

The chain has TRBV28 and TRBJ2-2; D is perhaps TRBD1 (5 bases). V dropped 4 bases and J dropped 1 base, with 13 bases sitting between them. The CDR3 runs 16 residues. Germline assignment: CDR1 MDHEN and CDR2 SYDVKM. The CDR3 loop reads CASSSPQGRNTGELFF. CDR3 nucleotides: TGTGCCAGCAGTTCCCCCCAGGGAAGGAACACCGGGGAGCTGTTTTTT.

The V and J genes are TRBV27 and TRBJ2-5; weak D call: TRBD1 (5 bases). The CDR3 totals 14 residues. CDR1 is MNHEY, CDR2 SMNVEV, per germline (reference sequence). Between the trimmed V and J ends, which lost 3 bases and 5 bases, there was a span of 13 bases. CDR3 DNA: TGTGCCAGCAGTTTGGGGCAGGGCAGGGAGACCCAGTACTTC. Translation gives CASSLGQGRETQYF.

The CDR3 region has the DNA TGTGCCAGCAGCTTATCTCCAGGGAACTATGGCTACACCTTC. Its protein is CASSLSPGNYGYTF. V gene TRBV7-9 combines with J gene TRBJ1-2, with D perhaps matching TRBD1 (5 bases). From germline, CDR1 is SEHNR and CDR2 FQNEAQ (reference sequence). This CDR3 contains 14 residues. V dropped 2 bases and J dropped 2 bases, with 9 bases sitting between them.

CDR3 coding DNA: TGCGCCAGCAGCCAAGTTGGTTTAGCGGGAGGTGAAGAGACCCAGTACTTC. It is translated as CASSQVGLAGGEETQYF. The chain is built from TRBV4-1 and TRBJ2-5, with 10 nucleotides matching TRBD2. The CDR3 consists of 17 residues. Germline V gene data show CDR1 as MGHRA and CDR2 as YSYEKL. With V trimmed by 1 base and J by 3 bases, 8 bases remained unmatched.

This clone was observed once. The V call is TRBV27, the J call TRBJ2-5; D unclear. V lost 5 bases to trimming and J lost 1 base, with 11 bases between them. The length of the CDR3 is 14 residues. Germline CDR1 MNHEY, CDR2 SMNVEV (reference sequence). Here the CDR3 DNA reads TGTGCCAGCAGTCTCACTCTAAGCCAAGAGACCCAGTACTTC. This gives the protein CASSLTLSQETQYF.

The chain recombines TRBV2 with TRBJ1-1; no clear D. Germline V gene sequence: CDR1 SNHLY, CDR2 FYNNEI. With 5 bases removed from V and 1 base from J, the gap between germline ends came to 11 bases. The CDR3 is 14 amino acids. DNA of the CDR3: TGTGCCAGCAGTAGGGAACACCCGAACACTGAAGCTTTCTTT. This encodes CASSREHPNTEAFF.

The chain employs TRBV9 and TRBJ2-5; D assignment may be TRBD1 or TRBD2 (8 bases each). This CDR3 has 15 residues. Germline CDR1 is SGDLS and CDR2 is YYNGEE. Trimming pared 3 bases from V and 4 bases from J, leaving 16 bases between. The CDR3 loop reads CASSAFSGTGETQYF. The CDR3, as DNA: TGTGCCAGCAGCGCTTTTAGCGGGACAGGAGAGACCCAGTACTTC.

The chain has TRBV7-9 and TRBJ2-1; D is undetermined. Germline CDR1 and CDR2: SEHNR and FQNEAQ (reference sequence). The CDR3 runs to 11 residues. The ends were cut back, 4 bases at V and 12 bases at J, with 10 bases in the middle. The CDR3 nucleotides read TGTGCCAGCAGCTCAAGCTATGGGCAGTTCTTC. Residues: CASSSSYGQFF.

The CDR3 reads CATPRTDHYPYEQYF. In DNA, the CDR3 is TGCGCCACCCCTCGGACGGATCACTACCCGTACGAGCAGTACTTC. The V call is TRBV10-1, the J call TRBJ2-7; no reliable D call. V was cut by 10 bases and J by 4 bases, with 23 bases left in between. There are 15 residues in the CDR3. Germline V gene data show CDR1 as WNHNN and CDR2 as SYGVQD (reference sequence).

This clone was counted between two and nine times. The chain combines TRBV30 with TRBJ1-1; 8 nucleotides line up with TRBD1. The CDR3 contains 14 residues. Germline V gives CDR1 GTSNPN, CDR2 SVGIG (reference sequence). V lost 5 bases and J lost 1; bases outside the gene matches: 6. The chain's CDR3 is CAWDHGQGNTEAFF. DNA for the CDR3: TGTGCCTGGGACCACGGACAGGGGAACACTGAAGCTTTCTTT. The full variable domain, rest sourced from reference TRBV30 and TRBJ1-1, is SQTIHQWPATLVQPVGSPLSLECTVEGTSNPNLYWYRQAAGRGLQLLFYSVGIGQISSEVPQNLSASRPQDRQFILSSKKLLLSDSGFYLCAWDHGQGNTEAFFGQGTRLTVV.

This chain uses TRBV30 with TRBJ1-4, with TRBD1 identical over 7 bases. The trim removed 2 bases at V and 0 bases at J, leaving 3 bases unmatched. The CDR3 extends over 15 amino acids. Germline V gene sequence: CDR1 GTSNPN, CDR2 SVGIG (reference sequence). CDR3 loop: CAWSRGQSTNEKLFF. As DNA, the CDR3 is TGTGCCTGGAGTAGGGGACAGTCAACTAATGAAAAACTGTTTTTT.

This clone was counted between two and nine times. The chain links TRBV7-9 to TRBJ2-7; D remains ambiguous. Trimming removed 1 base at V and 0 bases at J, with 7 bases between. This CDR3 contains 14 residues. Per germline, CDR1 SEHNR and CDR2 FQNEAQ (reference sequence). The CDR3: CASSLVGPSYEQYF. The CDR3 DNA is TGTGCCAGCAGCTTAGTAGGGCCCTCCTACGAGCAGTACTTC.

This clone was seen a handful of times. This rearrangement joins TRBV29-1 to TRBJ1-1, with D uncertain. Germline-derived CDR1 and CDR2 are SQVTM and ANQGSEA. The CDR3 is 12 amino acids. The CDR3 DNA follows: TGCAGTTCAGCTGGGATGAACACTGAAGCTTTCTTT. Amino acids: CSSAGMNTEAFF.

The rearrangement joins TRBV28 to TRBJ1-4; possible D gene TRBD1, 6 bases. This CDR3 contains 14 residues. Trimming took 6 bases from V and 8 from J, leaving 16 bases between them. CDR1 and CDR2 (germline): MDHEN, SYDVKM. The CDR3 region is CASSPYREQEKLFF. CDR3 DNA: TGTGCCAGCAGCCCTTACAGGGAGCAAGAAAAACTGTTTTTT.